A single sample is the source of the 3 T cell receptor beta chains below, sequenced in a study of OX40 agonist ivuxolimab in advanced cancers. Using immunoSEQ multiplex PCR, the repertoire was profiled, and TCRdb retains in-frame clones only, with some absent. The sample includes more than 9,500 clones, roughly 80% of them seen just once. The input for sequencing was CD4+ or CD8+ T cells sorted from blood, taken in a trial of the OX40 agonist ivuxolimab. These receptors all stem from an adult with an advanced solid tumor such as melanoma, head and neck, liver or kidney cancer.

This chain links TRBV30 with TRBJ2-1, with TRBD2 matching over 8 bases. With V trimmed by 3 bases and J by 0 bases, 10 bases remained unmatched. The CDR3 contains 17 residues. Germline loops: CDR1 GTSNPN, CDR2 SVGIG (reference sequence). The CDR3 DNA reads TGTGCCTGGAGACCAGGGCCCGCGGGGGGCTCCTACAATGAGCAGTTCTTC. Its protein is CAWRPGPAGGSYNEQFF.

V usage is TRBV19 and J usage is TRBJ1-1, with D perhaps TRBD1 (5 bases). Looked up from germline, CDR1 is LNHDA and CDR2 is SQIVND (reference sequence). The CDR3 runs to 14 residues. V was shortened by 1 base and J by 4 bases, with 10 bases between the two germline ends. This chain's CDR3 is CASSIGDSLTEAFF. CDR3 nucleotides: TGTGCCAGTAGTATAGGGGACTCTCTCACTGAAGCTTTCTTT.

The rearrangement uses TRBV10-3 and TRBJ2-7, with 9 bases lining up with TRBD1. Trimming cost V 10 bases and J 5 bases; bases outside gene matches: 6. Germline assignment: CDR1 ENHRY and CDR2 SYGVKD. The CDR3 is made up of 12 amino acids. This CDR3 is CATGQGTHEQYF. CDR3 DNA sequence: TGTGCCACCGGACAGGGGACACACGAGCAGTACTTC.